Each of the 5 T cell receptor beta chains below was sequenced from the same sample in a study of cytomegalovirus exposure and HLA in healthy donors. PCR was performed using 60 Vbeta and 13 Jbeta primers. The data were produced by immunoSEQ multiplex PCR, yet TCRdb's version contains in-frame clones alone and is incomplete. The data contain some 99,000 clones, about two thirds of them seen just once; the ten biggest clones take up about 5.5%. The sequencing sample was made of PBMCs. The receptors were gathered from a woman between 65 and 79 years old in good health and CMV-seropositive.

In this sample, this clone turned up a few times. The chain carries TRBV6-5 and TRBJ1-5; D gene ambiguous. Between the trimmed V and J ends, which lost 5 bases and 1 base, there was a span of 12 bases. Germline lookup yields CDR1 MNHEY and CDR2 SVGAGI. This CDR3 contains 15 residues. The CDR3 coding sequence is TGTGCCAGCAGTCCGGACTCCTCGAGCAATCAGCCCCAGCATTTT. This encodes CASSPDSSSNQPQHF.

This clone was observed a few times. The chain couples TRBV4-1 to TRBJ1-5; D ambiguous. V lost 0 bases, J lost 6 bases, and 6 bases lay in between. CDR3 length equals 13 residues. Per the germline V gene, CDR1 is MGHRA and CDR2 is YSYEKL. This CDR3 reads CASSQDRGQPQHF. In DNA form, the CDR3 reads TGCGCCAGCAGCCAAGATCGGGGTCAGCCCCAGCATTTT.

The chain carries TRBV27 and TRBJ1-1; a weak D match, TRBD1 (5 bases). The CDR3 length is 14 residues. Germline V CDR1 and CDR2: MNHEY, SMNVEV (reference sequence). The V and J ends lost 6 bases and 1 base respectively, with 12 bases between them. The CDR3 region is CASSQQAANTEAFF. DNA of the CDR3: TGTGCCAGCAGCCAACAGGCGGCGAACACTGAAGCTTTCTTT.

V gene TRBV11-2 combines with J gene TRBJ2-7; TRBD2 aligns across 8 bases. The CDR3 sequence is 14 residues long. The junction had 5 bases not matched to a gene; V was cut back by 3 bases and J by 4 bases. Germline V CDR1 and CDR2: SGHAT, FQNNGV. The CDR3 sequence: CASSLTSVGYEQYF. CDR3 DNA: TGTGCCAGCAGCTTGACTAGCGTGGGATACGAGCAGTACTTC.

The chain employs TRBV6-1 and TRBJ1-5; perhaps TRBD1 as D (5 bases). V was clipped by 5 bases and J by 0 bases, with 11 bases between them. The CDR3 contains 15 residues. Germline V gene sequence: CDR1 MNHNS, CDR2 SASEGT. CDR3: CASSRAGDSNQPQHF. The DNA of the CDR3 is TGTGCCAGCAGTAGGGCGGGGGATAGCAATCAGCCCCAGCATTTT.